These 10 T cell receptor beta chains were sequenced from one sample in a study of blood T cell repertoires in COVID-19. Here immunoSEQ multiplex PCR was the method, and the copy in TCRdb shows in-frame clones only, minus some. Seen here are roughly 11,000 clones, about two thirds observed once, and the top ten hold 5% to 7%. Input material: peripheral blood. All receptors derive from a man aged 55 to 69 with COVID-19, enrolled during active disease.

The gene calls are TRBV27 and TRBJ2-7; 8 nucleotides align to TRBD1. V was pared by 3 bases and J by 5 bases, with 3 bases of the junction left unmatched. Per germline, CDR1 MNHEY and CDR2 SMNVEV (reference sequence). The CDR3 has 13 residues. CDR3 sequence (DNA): TGTGCCAGCAGTTTCCGGACAGGGAACGAGCAGTACTTC. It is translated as CASSFRTGNEQYF.

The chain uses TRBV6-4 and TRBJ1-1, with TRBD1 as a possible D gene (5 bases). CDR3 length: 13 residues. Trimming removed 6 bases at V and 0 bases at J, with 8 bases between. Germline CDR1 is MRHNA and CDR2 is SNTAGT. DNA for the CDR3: TGTGCCAGCAGCTACAGGCTGAACACTGAAGCTTTCTTT. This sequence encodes CASSYRLNTEAFF.

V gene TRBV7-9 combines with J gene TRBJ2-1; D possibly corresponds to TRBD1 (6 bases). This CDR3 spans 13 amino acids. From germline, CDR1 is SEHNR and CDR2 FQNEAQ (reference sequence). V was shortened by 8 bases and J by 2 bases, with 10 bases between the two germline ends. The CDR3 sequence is CASHRATYNEQFF. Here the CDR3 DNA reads TGTGCCAGCCACAGGGCAACCTACAATGAGCAGTTCTTC.

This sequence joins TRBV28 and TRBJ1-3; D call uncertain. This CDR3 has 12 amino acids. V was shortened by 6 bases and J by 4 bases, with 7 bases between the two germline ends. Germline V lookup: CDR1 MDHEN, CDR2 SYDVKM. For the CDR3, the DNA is TGTGCCAGCAGCCCCCAGGGAAACACCATATATTTT. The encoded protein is CASSPQGNTIYF. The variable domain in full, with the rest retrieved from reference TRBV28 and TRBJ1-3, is DVKVTQSSRYLVKRTGEKVFLECVQDMDHENMFWYRQDPGLGLRLIYFSYDVKMKEKGDIPEGYSVSREKKERFSLILESASTNQTSMYLCASSPQGNTIYFGEGSWLTVV.

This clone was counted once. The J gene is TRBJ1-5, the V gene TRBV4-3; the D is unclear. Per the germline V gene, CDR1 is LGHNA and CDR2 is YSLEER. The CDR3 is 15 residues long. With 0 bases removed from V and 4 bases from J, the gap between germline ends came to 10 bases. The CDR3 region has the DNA TGCGCCAGCAGCCAAGATTGGCAGGCGAATCAGCCCCAGCATTTT. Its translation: CASSQDWQANQPQHF.

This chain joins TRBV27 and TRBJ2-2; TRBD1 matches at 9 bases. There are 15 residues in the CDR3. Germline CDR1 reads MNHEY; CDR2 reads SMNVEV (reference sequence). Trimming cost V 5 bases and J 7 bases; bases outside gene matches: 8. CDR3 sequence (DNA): TGTGCCAGCAGTCCTAGGACAGGGGAGGTCGGGGAGCTGTTTTTT. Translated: CASSPRTGEVGELFF.

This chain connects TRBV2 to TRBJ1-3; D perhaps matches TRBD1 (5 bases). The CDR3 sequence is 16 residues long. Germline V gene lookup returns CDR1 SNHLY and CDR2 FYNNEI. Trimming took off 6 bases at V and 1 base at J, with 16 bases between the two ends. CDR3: CASSSGTPVSGNTIYF. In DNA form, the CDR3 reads TGTGCCAGCAGCTCCGGGACTCCTGTATCTGGAAACACCATATATTTT. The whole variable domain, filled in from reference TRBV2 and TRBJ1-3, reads EPEVTQTPSHQVTQMGQEVILRCVPISNHLYFYWYRQILGQKVEFLVSFYNNEISEKSEIFDDQFSVERPDGSNFTLKIRSTKLEDSAMYFCASSSGTPVSGNTIYFGEGSWLTVV.

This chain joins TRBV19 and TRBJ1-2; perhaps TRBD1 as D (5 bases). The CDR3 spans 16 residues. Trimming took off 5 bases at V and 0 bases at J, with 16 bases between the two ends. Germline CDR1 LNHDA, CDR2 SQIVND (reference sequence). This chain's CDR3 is CASSPGGRLTNYGYTF. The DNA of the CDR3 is TGTGCCAGTAGTCCGGGGGGACGGCTGACTAACTATGGCTACACCTTC.

The CDR3: CASRSQGLGNEQYF. In DNA form, the CDR3 reads TGTGCAAGTCGCTCACAGGGTTTGGGGAACGAGCAGTACTTC. The rearrangement links TRBV12-2 to TRBJ2-7; the DNA was not used to check the table's D call, TRBD1. TRBV12-2 is termed a pseudogene. This CDR3 comprises 14 residues.

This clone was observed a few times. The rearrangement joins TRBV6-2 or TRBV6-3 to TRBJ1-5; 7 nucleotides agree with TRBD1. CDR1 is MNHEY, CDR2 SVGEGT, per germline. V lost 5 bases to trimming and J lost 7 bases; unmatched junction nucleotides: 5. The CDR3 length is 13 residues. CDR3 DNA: TGTGCCAGCAGTCGCGGACAGGACCAGCCCCAGCATTTT. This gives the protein CASSRGQDQPQHF.